These T cell receptor beta chains were read from a single sample in a study of T cells after yellow fever vaccination. Each CDR3 protein gets one entry after TCRdb re-called the 5' RACE reads with MiXCR. This sample has around 610,000 distinct CDR3 sequences, with approximately 12% found just once. The sequencing used PBMCs, collected on the day of the yellow fever booster vaccination. The receptors come from a man aged 25 to 40 who received the YFV17D yellow fever vaccine. The CDR3 runs from the conserved cysteine through the conserved F or W. D genes are given only for firm matches. A row's size may be missing; if present it is once, few, many or a size class.

j_call: TRBJ2-3; d_call: NA; clone_size: NA; cdr3_length: 12; v_call: TRBV20-1; cdr3_aa: CSASGAIDTQYF; cdr3_nt: TGCAGTGCTAGCGGGGCAATAGATACGCAGTATTTT
j_call: TRBJ2-7; d_call: TRBD2; clone_size: NA; cdr3_length: 20; v_call: TRBV4-3; cdr3_aa: CASSLPRTSVPVRGSYEQYF; cdr3_nt: TGCGCCAGCAGCCTACCCCGGACTAGCGTCCCCGTAAGGGGGTCCTACGAGCAGTACTTC
j_call: TRBJ1-1; d_call: NA; clone_size: NA; cdr3_length: 12; v_call: TRBV5-1; cdr3_aa: CASSRDFERAFF; cdr3_nt: TGCGCCAGCAGCAGGGACTTTGAGAGGGCTTTCTTT
j_call: TRBJ1-5; d_call: NA; clone_size: few; cdr3_length: 13; v_call: TRBV5-7; cdr3_aa: CASTQWGNQPQHF; cdr3_nt: TGTGCCAGCACCCAGTGGGGCAATCAGCCCCAGCATTTT
j_call: TRBJ1-5; d_call: NA; clone_size: few; cdr3_length: 15; v_call: TRBV4-2; cdr3_aa: CASSQDGQLNQPQHF; cdr3_nt: TGTGCCAGCAGCCAAGACGGACAGCTTAATCAGCCCCAGCATTTT
j_call: TRBJ2-1; d_call: TRBD1; clone_size: NA; cdr3_length: 15; v_call: TRBV2; cdr3_aa: CASSLQGPAGDEQFF; cdr3_nt: TGTGCCAGCAGTTTACAGGGGCCCGCAGGCGATGAGCAGTTCTTC
j_call: TRBJ1-5; d_call: NA; clone_size: NA; cdr3_length: 13; v_call: TRBV5-6; cdr3_aa: CASSSRTDQPQHF; cdr3_nt: TGTGCCAGCAGCTCCCGGACGGATCAGCCCCAGCATTTT
j_call: TRBJ2-5; d_call: TRBD2; clone_size: few; cdr3_length: 14; v_call: TRBV7-2; cdr3_aa: CASSNRAGEETQYF; cdr3_nt: TGTGCCAGCAGCAACCGAGCGGGAGAAGAGACCCAGTACTTC
j_call: TRBJ2-5; d_call: NA; clone_size: many; cdr3_length: 13; v_call: TRBV29-1; cdr3_aa: CSVEGHRGETQYF; cdr3_nt: TGCAGCGTTGAGGGACACCGAGGGGAGACCCAGTACTTC
j_call: TRBJ2-1; d_call: TRBD2; clone_size: NA; cdr3_length: 17; v_call: TRBV4-1; cdr3_aa: CASRLGLAGVAYNEQFF; cdr3_nt: TGCGCCAGCAGACTGGGACTAGCGGGAGTGGCCTACAATGAGCAGTTCTTC
j_call: TRBJ1-5; d_call: NA; clone_size: many; cdr3_length: 17; v_call: TRBV6-1; cdr3_aa: CASRGLKGGAPNQPQHF; cdr3_nt: TGTGCCAGCAGGGGGTTGAAGGGTGGGGCCCCCAATCAGCCCCAGCATTTT
j_call: TRBJ2-5; d_call: NA; clone_size: few; cdr3_length: 15; v_call: TRBV29-1; cdr3_aa: CSARGGYAGPETQYF; cdr3_nt: TGCAGCGCTCGCGGTGGTTATGCGGGTCCAGAGACCCAGTACTTC
j_call: TRBJ2-2; d_call: NA; clone_size: few; cdr3_length: 19; v_call: TRBV24-1; cdr3_aa: CATSDPVSGRHTNTGELFF; cdr3_nt: TGTGCCACCAGTGACCCCGTCTCGGGGCGGCATACAAACACCGGGGAGCTGTTTTTT
j_call: TRBJ2-7; d_call: TRBD2; clone_size: few; cdr3_length: 15; v_call: TRBV5-1; cdr3_aa: CASSLKTSGVSEQYF; cdr3_nt: TGCGCCAGCAGCCTAAAGACTAGCGGGGTTTCCGAGCAGTACTTC
j_call: TRBJ2-1; d_call: TRBD2; clone_size: NA; cdr3_length: 14; v_call: TRBV7-2; cdr3_aa: CASSHPGGRNEQFF; cdr3_nt: TGTGCCAGCAGCCATCCGGGAGGGCGTAATGAGCAGTTCTTC
j_call: TRBJ2-3; d_call: NA; clone_size: few; cdr3_length: 16; v_call: TRBV10-3; cdr3_aa: CAISSMESKGADTQYF; cdr3_nt: TGTGCCATCAGTTCGATGGAGTCCAAAGGGGCAGATACGCAGTATTTT
j_call: TRBJ1-1; d_call: NA; clone_size: few; cdr3_length: 12; v_call: TRBV6-5; cdr3_aa: CASSRVQGEAFF; cdr3_nt: TGTGCCAGCAGTCGCGTACAGGGAGAAGCTTTCTTT